This T cell receptor beta chain is from a study of blood T cell repertoires in COVID-19. Produced via immunoSEQ multiplex PCR; TCRdb's table is partial and in-frame only. The data show hundreds of thousands of clones, approximately 86% seen once. The CDR3 consists of 18 residues. Germline V lookup: CDR1 LGHNT, CDR2 FRNRAP. Deletions cut 10 bases from V and 0 bases from J, with 27 bases between. The sample taken for sequencing was peripheral blood. This chain joins TRBV12-5 and TRBJ2-5, with a tentative D call TRBD2 (6 bases). The sequence was obtained from a woman aged 60 to 75 with COVID-19, enrolled during active disease. CDR3 coding DNA: TGTGCTACGTACCCCCGCGGGGTCCCTGCTCTGTACCAAGAGACCCAGTACTTC. Protein: CATYPRGVPALYQETQYF.